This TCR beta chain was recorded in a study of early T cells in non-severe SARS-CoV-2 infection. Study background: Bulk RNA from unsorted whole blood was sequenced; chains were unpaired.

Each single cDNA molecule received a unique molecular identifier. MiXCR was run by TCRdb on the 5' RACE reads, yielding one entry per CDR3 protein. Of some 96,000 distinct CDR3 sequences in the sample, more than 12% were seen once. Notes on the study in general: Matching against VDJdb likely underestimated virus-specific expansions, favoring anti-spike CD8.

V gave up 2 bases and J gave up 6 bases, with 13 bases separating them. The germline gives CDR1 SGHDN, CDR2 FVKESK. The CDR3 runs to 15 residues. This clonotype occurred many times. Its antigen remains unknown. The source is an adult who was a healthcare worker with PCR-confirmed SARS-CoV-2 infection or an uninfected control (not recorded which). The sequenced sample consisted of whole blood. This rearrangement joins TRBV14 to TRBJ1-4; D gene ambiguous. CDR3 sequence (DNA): TGTGCCAGCAGCCAATTGGAGTCAAGTTATGAAAAACTGTTTTTT. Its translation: CASSQLESSYEKLFF.